Sequencing of this T cell receptor beta chain was carried out in a study of T cells in Graves' hyperthyroidism and ophthalmopathy. TCR beta CDR3 sequences were amplified from RNA transcripts. The HTBI primer set served for first-round RT-PCR of the TCR CDR3. TCRdb itself ran the multiplex PCR reads through MiXCR, one entry per CDR3 protein. The table records about 610,000 distinct CDR3 sequences, 46% of them present only once. CDR3 length equals 16 residues. Between the trimmed V and J ends, which lost 6 bases and 0 bases, there was a span of 21 bases. Per the germline V gene, CDR1 is DFQATT and CDR2 is SNEGSKA (reference sequence).

The specimen was peripheral blood or thyroid tissue (not recorded which). The clonotype originates from a woman aged 18-35 years with Graves' hyperthyroidism. The genes are TRBV20-1 and TRBJ2-7; a possible D gene is TRBD2 (6 bases). The CDR3 nucleotides are TGCAGTGCCAAAGGGACTTCCCGATCGAGCTCCTACGAGCAGTACTTC. It yields the protein CSAKGTSRSSSYEQYF.